The T cell receptor beta chain under discussion was sequenced for a study of T cell changes during pregnancy in multiple sclerosis. Germline CDR1 is SGHNT and CDR2 is YYREEE (reference sequence). There are 14 residues in the CDR3. V trimming: 2 bases; J trimming: 6 bases; junction bases outside the gene matches: 7. TCRdb keeps only in-frame clones here, not all; method: immunoSEQ multiplex PCR. The data contain roughly 61,000 clones, 90% to 95% of them seen just once; the ten biggest clones take up about 1.8%. The genes are TRBV5-4 and TRBJ2-7; 8 bases are a match to TRBD2. This sequence originates from a female donor with multiple sclerosis, enrolled in a pregnancy study. Sequencing used peripheral blood, obtained after pregnancy. CDR3 sequence reads: CASSFKAGEGEQYF. The CDR3 DNA reads TGTGCCAGCAGCTTTAAAGCGGGAGAAGGCGAGCAGTACTTC.